These 11 T cell receptor beta chains originate from one sample sequenced in a study of CD8+CD57+ T cells in acquired aplastic anemia. Patients sequenced had flow cytometry evidence of CD8+CD57+ cell expansion. For CDR3 and TCR beta VDJ profiling, genomic DNA was the template used. TCRdb used MiXCR to reprocess the reads, holding one entry per CDR3 protein. Of under 250,000 distinct CDR3 sequences in the sample, more than 40% were seen once. The sample comprised sorted CD4+, CD8+, or CD8+CD57+ T cells (not recorded which) from PBMCs. The receptors shown here come from a human donor with aplastic anemia.

Note on this clonotype: This CDR3 is missing its conserved last phenylalanine or tryptophan, likely due to a read error. No DNA is shown, since the ends of the CDR3 on it are uncertain; the CDR3 is the one TCRdb lists. The rearrangement links TRBV24-1 to TRBJ2-2. Termini included, the CDR3 measures 16 amino acids. Germline CDR1 reads KGHDR; CDR2 reads SFDVKD. Here the CDR3 reads CATSDLTYGDTGELCA.

The V and J genes are TRBV15 and TRBJ2-3, with 7 bases lining up with TRBD2. The ends lost 1 base at V and 0 bases at J; junction bases unmatched: 7. Germline V gene sequence: CDR1 LNHNV, CDR2 YYDKDF (reference sequence). This CDR3 comprises 17 residues. Written as DNA, the CDR3 is TGTGCCACCAGCAGAGTGTTAGGTAGCGGGAGCACAGATACGCAGTATTTT. This sequence encodes CATSRVLGSGSTDTQYF.

V gene TRBV19 combines with J gene TRBJ2-2; the D gene is possibly TRBD1 (6 bases). CDR1 and CDR2 from the germline V gene are LNHDA and SQIVND (reference sequence). V was trimmed by 5 bases and J by 4 bases, leaving 14 bases between them. This CDR3 is 15 amino acids long. The CDR3: CASSQNHRVTGELFF. CDR3 DNA sequence: TGTGCCAGTAGTCAAAACCACAGGGTCACCGGGGAGCTGTTTTTT.

In the case of this clonotype: A single base separates this from a much larger clone, so it may be a read error. This chain joins TRBV2 and TRBJ2-7, with 7 positions matching TRBD1. CDR1 and CDR2 (germline): SNHLY, FYNNEI. CDR3 length: 15 amino acids. The CDR3: CASSQGTEKSYEQYF. CDR3 nucleotide sequence: TGCGCCAGCAGCCAAGGGACAGAGAAGTCCTACGAGCAGTACTTC.

This clonotype came up many times. The chain employs TRBV4-1 and TRBJ1-2; TRBD1 agrees at 8 bases. The V and J ends lost 0 bases and 4 bases, in that order; junction bases with no gene match: 1. This CDR3 is 14 amino acids long. Germline values: CDR1 MGHRA, CDR2 YSYEKL. Here the CDR3 DNA reads TGCGCCAGCAGCCAAGATGGACAGGGCTATGGCTACACCTTC. It encodes CASSQDGQGYGYTF.

This clonotype was observed a handful of times. The chain uses TRBV18 and TRBJ2-7, with 10 nucleotides matching TRBD1. J gave up 7 bases and V 3 bases, and 3 bases lay outside the gene matches. The CDR3 runs to 13 residues. CDR1 and CDR2 from the germline V gene are KGHSH and LQKENI. CDR3: CASSPGQGLEQYF. For the CDR3, the DNA is TGTGCCAGCTCACCGGGACAGGGGTTGGAGCAGTACTTC. Using reference TRBV18 and TRBJ2-7 for the parts outside the CDR3, the full variable domain is NAGVMQNPRHLVRRRGQEARLRCSPMKGHSHVYWYRQLPEEGLKFMVYLQKENIIDESGMPKERFSAEFPKEGPSILRIQQVVRGDSAAYFCASSPGQGLEQYFGPGTRLTVT.

This chain joins TRBV7-6 and TRBJ2-7; TRBD2 agrees at 12 bases. Germline CDR1 and CDR2: SGHVS and FNYEAQ. CDR3 length equals 15 residues. V was clipped by 5 bases and J by 5 bases; unmatched bases: 7. The CDR3 loop is CASSPKTSGRDEQYF. Written as DNA, the CDR3 is TGTGCCAGCAGCCCTAAGACTAGCGGGAGAGACGAGCAGTACTTC.

The chain recombines TRBV7-3 with TRBJ1-1, with TRBD1 as a possible D gene (6 bases). This CDR3 region has 13 residues. The ends were cut back, 5 bases at V and 4 bases at J, with 11 bases in the middle. CDR1 and CDR2 from the germline V gene are SGHTA and FQGTGA. The CDR3 protein is CASSPNRVTEAFF. CDR3 in DNA: TGTGCCAGCAGCCCAAACAGGGTCACTGAAGCTTTCTTT.

This clonotype has only one observation. J is TRBJ2-2 and V is TRBV7-9; the D gene is possibly TRBD2 (5 bases). In germline, CDR1 is SEHNR, CDR2 FQNEAQ (reference sequence). CDR3 length: 14 amino acids. V shed 6 bases and J shed 4 bases, with 12 bases lying between them. CDR3 loop: CASSPRGSTGELFF. Written as DNA, the CDR3 is TGTGCCAGCAGTCCCCGGGGATCCACCGGGGAGCTGTTTTTT.

This clonotype was seen once. The rearrangement joins TRBV2 to TRBJ2-2; D is perhaps TRBD1 (6 bases). Per the germline V gene, CDR1 is SNHLY and CDR2 is FYNNEI. This CDR3 comprises 15 residues. Trimming removed 7 bases from V and 6 bases from J, with 18 bases in between. The CDR3 sequence: CASIPTGEGAGELFF. The CDR3, as DNA: TGTGCCAGCATACCGACAGGAGAGGGGGCCGGGGAGCTGTTTTTT.

The chain carries TRBV6-2 or TRBV6-3 and TRBJ1-5; D might be TRBD1 (6 bases). Trimming removed 6 bases from V and 3 bases from J, with 15 bases in between. Germline lookup yields CDR1 MNHEY and CDR2 SVGEGT. The CDR3 extends over 15 amino acids. This CDR3 is CASSSEGGNNQPQHF. DNA for the CDR3: TGTGCCAGCAGCTCAGAGGGGGGGAACAATCAGCCCCAGCATTTT.